Below are 17 T cell receptor beta chains sequenced from a single sample in a study of blood T cell repertoires in COVID-19. Only in-frame clones appear in the TCRdb table, and some are missing; sequencing was by immunoSEQ multiplex PCR. The sample has about 240,000 clones; 80% to 85% are singletons. Sequenced input: peripheral blood. The receptor set was obtained from a woman in her sixties with active or convalescent COVID-19.

The chain joins TRBV19 to TRBJ1-2, with D tentatively TRBD1 (5 bases). Trimming stripped 6 bases from V and 4 bases from J, with 15 bases between. Germline V CDR1 and CDR2: LNHDA, SQIVND (reference sequence). The CDR3 spans 14 residues. CDR3 protein: CASSQQALRYGYTF. For the CDR3, the DNA is TGTGCCAGTAGCCAACAGGCCTTACGCTATGGCTACACCTTC.

This chain joins TRBV18 and TRBJ1-1; no clear D gene. CDR3 length equals 14 residues. Germline V gene sequence: CDR1 KGHSH, CDR2 LQKENI. Between the trimmed V and J ends, which lost 3 bases and 9 bases, there was a span of 17 bases. Written as DNA, the CDR3 is TGTGCCAGCTCACCCCAACGGGGTACGGAGAAAGCTTTCTTT. Translating gives CASSPQRGTEKAFF.

The rearrangement uses TRBV3-1 (or the pseudogene TRBV3-2) and TRBJ2-5; D call uncertain. V was trimmed by 1 base and J by 5 bases, leaving 8 bases between them. The CDR3 contains 13 residues. CDR1 and CDR2 (germline): LGHDT, YNNKEL (reference sequence). The CDR3 region is CASSQGGSETQYF. The CDR3 DNA sequence: TGTGCCAGCAGCCAAGGCGGCTCGGAGACCCAGTACTTC.

The chain carries TRBV2 and TRBJ2-3; 10 nucleotides line up with TRBD1. The CDR3 sequence is 16 residues long. Germline values: CDR1 SNHLY, CDR2 FYNNEI. V lost 1 base, J lost 3 bases, and 4 bases stayed unmatched. CDR3 amino acids: CASSEGGTGETDTQYF. The CDR3 nucleotides read TGTGCCAGCAGTGAAGGTGGGACAGGGGAAACAGATACGCAGTATTTT.

The V call is TRBV6-5, the J call TRBJ2-7; weak D call: TRBD2 (5 bases). The CDR3 length is 14 residues. Germline lookup yields CDR1 MNHEY and CDR2 SVGAGI. V lost 6 bases and J 1 base, leaving 13 bases between the germline ends. This chain's CDR3 is CASSLSDSSYEQYF. CDR3 coding DNA: TGTGCCAGCAGCCTTAGCGACTCGTCCTACGAGCAGTACTTC.

The chain joins TRBV29-1 to TRBJ2-7, with TRBD1 identical over 11 bases. The J segment lost 4 bases and the V segment lost 6 bases, leaving 5 bases of the junction unmatched. The CDR3 runs to 13 residues. From germline, CDR1 is SQVTM and CDR2 ANQGSEA. The CDR3 spells CSVTGTGGYEQYF. The CDR3 DNA sequence: TGCAGCGTAACCGGGACAGGGGGATACGAGCAGTACTTC.

The chain couples TRBV7-9 to TRBJ2-3; D is uncertain. There are 16 residues in the CDR3. With 1 base removed from V and 2 bases from J, the gap between germline ends came to 13 bases. Germline CDR1 reads SEHNR; CDR2 reads FQNEAQ (reference sequence). The CDR3 loop reads CASSLGGPLPTDTQYF. The CDR3 DNA sequence: TGTGCCAGCAGCTTAGGTGGGCCGCTCCCCACAGATACGCAGTATTTT.

The V gene is TRBV21-1, the J gene TRBJ1-1; the table's D call, TRBD1, was not checked against the DNA. TRBV21-1 is deemed a pseudogene. The CDR3 totals 19 residues. CDR3 DNA sequence: TGTGCCAGCAGCAAAAATCCCCTGTGGAAGGCAGGGGGCAACACTGAAGCTTTCTTT. Its protein product is CASSKNPLWKAGGNTEAFF.

In DNA, the CDR3 is TGTGCCAGCTCACCAGCAAGGAGCGGGGCTAATTCACCCCTCCACTTT. It codes for CASSPARSGANSPLHF. This sequence joins TRBV18 and TRBJ1-6; D is possibly TRBD1 (5 bases). CDR1 is KGHSH, CDR2 LQKENI, per germline. The V end lost 2 bases, the J end lost 6 bases, and 14 bases lay between the germline ends. This CDR3 has 16 amino acids.

The chain recombines TRBV11-3 with TRBJ2-1, with 13 bases lining up with TRBD2. The germline V gene has CDR1 SGHNT and CDR2 YENEEA. The CDR3 runs to 15 residues. Losses at the gene ends were 1 base for V and 10 bases for J; bases not matched to a gene: 4. DNA of the CDR3: TGTGCCAGCAGCTTAGGGGGACTAGCGGGACAAGAGCAGTTCTTC. It is translated as CASSLGGLAGQEQFF.

The J gene is TRBJ1-5, the V gene TRBV6-6, with TRBD1 as a possible D gene (6 bases). V was shortened by 2 bases and J by 0 bases, with 8 bases between the two germline ends. This CDR3 has 15 amino acids. CDR1 MNHNY and CDR2 SVGAGI come from the germline V gene (reference sequence). CDR3 bases: TGTGCCAGCAGTTACGGGGGCCATAGCAATCAGCCCCAGCATTTT. Translated, it gives CASSYGGHSNQPQHF.

The V gene is TRBV14, the J gene TRBJ1-6, with D possibly being TRBD1 (6 bases). V shed 3 bases and J shed 5 bases, with 11 bases lying between them. The CDR3 sequence is 15 residues long. CDR1 and CDR2 from the germline V gene are SGHDN and FVKESK. CDR3 protein: CASSHGTHNNSPLHF. In DNA, the CDR3 is TGTGCCAGCAGCCATGGGACACATAATAATTCACCCCTCCACTTT.

This sequence joins TRBV3-1 (or the pseudogene TRBV3-2) and TRBJ1-2; TRBD1 agrees at 7 bases. Germline V lookup: CDR1 LGHDT, CDR2 YNNKEL (reference sequence). This CDR3 comprises 14 residues. Trimming removed 1 base from V and 8 bases from J; junction bases left unmatched: 7. CDR3 protein: CASSQGWDSWGYTF. CDR3 nucleotide sequence: TGTGCCAGCAGCCAAGGGTGGGACAGTTGGGGCTACACCTTC.

This chain joins TRBV4-1 and TRBJ1-6, with 9 bases aligning to TRBD1. Germline V gives CDR1 MGHRA, CDR2 YSYEKL. This CDR3 contains 16 residues. Losses at the gene ends were 6 bases for V and 8 bases for J; bases not matched to a gene: 11. The CDR3 nucleotides are TGCGCCAGCAGACCCCAACACAGGGGGCGCGATTCACCCCTCCACTTT. It specifies CASRPQHRGRDSPLHF.

The chain couples TRBV5-1 to TRBJ2-3, with 14 bases identical to TRBD2. Trimming removed 3 bases from V and 0 bases from J; junction bases left unmatched: 9. This CDR3 spans 19 amino acids. From germline, CDR1 is SGHRS and CDR2 YFSETQ. CDR3 nucleotide sequence: TGCGCCAGCAGCTCTAGGACTAGCGGGGGGCTCCTTAGCACAGATACGCAGTATTTT. Protein: CASSSRTSGGLLSTDTQYF.

The chain recombines TRBV6-1 with TRBJ1-5; D is possibly TRBD1 (5 bases). Germline CDR1 is MNHNS and CDR2 is SASEGT. There are 14 residues in the CDR3. Trimming removed 3 bases at V and 6 bases at J, with 12 bases between. CDR3 amino acids: CASSDLGAIQPQHF. The CDR3, as DNA: TGTGCCAGCAGTGATTTAGGGGCGATTCAGCCCCAGCATTTT.

The chain combines TRBV15 with TRBJ2-7, with 9 positions matching TRBD2. This CDR3 region has 15 residues. Germline CDR1 and CDR2: LNHNV and YYDKDF (reference sequence). V gave up 5 bases and J gave up 7 bases; unmatched junction bases: 12. The CDR3 region has the DNA TGTGCCACCAGCCGAGCGGGGGGCCCCCTCGGAGAGCAGTACTTC. It codes for CATSRAGGPLGEQYF.